A selection of T cell receptor beta chains follows, all from one sample in a study of CD8 T cells in ankylosing spondylitis. TCRdb recomputed calls from the 5' RACE reads with MiXCR, one row per CDR3 protein. The table has roughly 700,000 distinct CDR3 sequences, around a fifth seen once. Sequencing was carried out using blood, either unsorted or a sorted T cell fraction (not recorded which). These receptors were obtained from a male donor with ankylosing spondylitis. Each CDR3 is given with its conserved first and last residue. The D gene is left open where the match is weak. The listing skips clone size in some rows; elsewhere it reads once, few, many or a size class.

clone_size	j_call	v_call	d_call	cdr3_aa	cdr3_nt
-	TRBJ1-1	TRBV6-1	-	CASSEVSGQPNTEAFF	TGTGCCAGCAGTGAAGTCTCCGGACAGCCCAACACTGAAGCTTTCTTT
-	TRBJ2-7	TRBV15	TRBD2	CATSRFSGTSGGPLPGEQYF	TGTGCCACCAGCAGATTTTCCGGGACTAGCGGGGGCCCCCTACCTGGCGAGCAGTACTTC
many	TRBJ1-5	TRBV6-2/TRBV6-3	-	CASSYQQRPNQPQHF	TGTGCCAGCAGTTACCAACAGCGACCCAATCAGCCCCAGCATTTT
-	TRBJ2-7	TRBV7-8	TRBD2	CASSLQRLAGDEQYF	TGTGCCAGCAGCCTACAGAGACTAGCGGGAGACGAGCAGTACTTC
-	TRBJ2-3	TRBV2	TRBD2	CASSGLADTQYF	TGTGCCAGCAGCGGACTAGCAGATACGCAGTATTTT
-	TRBJ2-1	TRBV2	TRBD1	CASRSTGPNEQFF	TGTGCCAGCAGGTCGACAGGGCCCAATGAGCAGTTCTTC
few	TRBJ2-2	TRBV3-1	-	CASSPKPQPRTGELFF	TGTGCCAGCAGCCCAAAGCCACAGCCGAGGACCGGGGAGCTGTTTTTT
-	TRBJ2-7	TRBV19	-	CASSMGQYYEQYF	TGTGCCAGTAGTATGGGTCAGTACTACGAGCAGTACTTC
-	TRBJ1-1	TRBV7-8	-	CASALREGGTEAFF	TGTGCCAGCGCCTTACGGGAGGGTGGCACTGAAGCTTTCTTT
many	TRBJ2-1	TRBV29-1	-	CSVAGNEQFF	TGCAGCGTTGCCGGAAATGAGCAGTTCTTC
-	TRBJ1-1	TRBV12-3/TRBV12-4	TRBD1	CASGPGTGGMNTEAFF	TGTGCCAGCGGACCAGGGACAGGAGGAATGAACACTGAAGCTTTCTTT
many	TRBJ1-2	TRBV12-3/TRBV12-4	TRBD1	CASSLLFRATGANYGYTF	TGTGCCAGCAGTTTATTATTCAGGGCCACAGGGGCTAACTATGGCTACACCTTC
-	TRBJ1-2	TRBV5-1	-	CASSLGQGDYTF	TGCGCCAGCAGCCTGGGGCAAGGAGATTACACCTTC
-	TRBJ2-2	TRBV15	-	CATTKAYTSDYGELFF	TGTGCCACCACTAAGGCTTACACATCGGATTACGGGGAGCTGTTTTTT
few	TRBJ2-1	TRBV29-1	TRBD2	CSAPLAGSYNEQFF	TGCAGCGCGCCGCTAGCGGGCTCCTACAATGAGCAGTTCTTC
-	TRBJ2-1	TRBV6-4	-	CASAASSYNEQFF	TGTGCCAGCGCCGCTAGCTCCTACAATGAGCAGTTCTTC
-	TRBJ1-4	TRBV20-1	TRBD1	CSAGTATNEKLFF	TGCAGCGCCGGGACAGCAACTAATGAAAAACTGTTTTTT
few	TRBJ2-1	TRBV5-6	-	CASSLGRGGGYNEQFF	TGTGCCAGCAGCTTGGGTAGGGGTGGAGGGTACAATGAGCAGTTCTTC
-	TRBJ2-1	TRBV11-1	TRBD2	CASSLTYQTSGFYNEQFF	TGTGCCAGCAGCTTAACCTATCAGACTAGCGGTTTCTACAATGAGCAGTTCTTC
few	TRBJ1-1	TRBV27	-	CASSLQAGWYGTEAFF	TGTGCCAGCAGTTTACAGGCAGGGTGGTACGGCACTGAAGCTTTCTTT
-	TRBJ2-1	TRBV6-1	-	CASIPLAGSNGEQFF	TGTGCCAGCATCCCGTTGGCAGGATCCAACGGTGAGCAGTTCTTC
once	TRBJ1-3	TRBV3-1	TRBD1	CASSQRDRASNTIYF	TGTGCCAGCAGCCAAAGGGACAGGGCTTCAAACACCATATATTTT
-	TRBJ1-2	TRBV7-2	-	CASSSTADRQYGYTF	TGTGCCAGCAGCTCGACAGCTGACCGGCAGTATGGCTACACCTTC
-	TRBJ2-7	TRBV6-2/TRBV6-3	TRBD1	CASSSGQPSYEQYF	TGTGCCAGCAGTTCGGGACAGCCGTCCTACGAGCAGTACTTC
many	TRBJ1-5	TRBV27	-	CATSVGGNQPQHF	TGTGCCACGTCTGTGGGGGGCAATCAGCCCCAGCATTTT
-	TRBJ2-5	TRBV12-3/TRBV12-4	TRBD2	CASTQHGTSGEETQYF	TGTGCCAGCACTCAACATGGGACTAGCGGGGAAGAGACCCAGTACTTC
-	TRBJ2-3	TRBV11-3	-	CASSLDHVGLPTDTQYF	TGTGCCAGCAGCTTAGATCACGTGGGTTTACCCACAGATACGCAGTATTTT
-	TRBJ2-2	TRBV6-1	-	CASSPLGLITGELFF	TGTGCCAGCAGCCCTTTGGGACTGATCACCGGGGAGCTGTTTTTT
few	TRBJ2-7	TRBV29-1	-	CSVEDPDGETYEQYF	TGCAGCGTTGAAGATCCGGATGGGGAAACCTACGAGCAGTACTTC
-	TRBJ2-5	TRBV11-1	TRBD2	CASSPVGLAGANQETQYF	TGTGCCAGCAGCCCAGTCGGACTAGCGGGGGCCAACCAAGAGACCCAGTACTTC
few	TRBJ2-3	TRBV19	TRBD2	CATLPRGGPDTQYF	TGTGCCACCCTCCCCCGCGGGGGACCAGATACGCAGTATTTT
few	TRBJ2-1	TRBV12-3/TRBV12-4	TRBD2	CASILAGVSLEQFF	TGTGCCAGCATCCTAGCGGGAGTTTCGCTTGAGCAGTTCTTC
-	TRBJ1-5	TRBV12-3/TRBV12-4	-	CASSSLDGINQPQHF	TGTGCCAGCAGTTCCCTGGACGGAATCAATCAGCCCCAGCATTTT
few	TRBJ2-7	TRBV2	-	CASGWGSYEQYF	TGTGCTAGCGGTTGGGGCTCCTACGAGCAGTACTTC
many	TRBJ2-3	TRBV29-1	-	CSGQGSGGLGTDTQYF	TGCAGCGGACAGGGGTCGGGAGGGTTGGGCACAGATACGCAGTATTTT
few	TRBJ2-1	TRBV12-3/TRBV12-4	TRBD2	CASSPLAGDTIYNEQFF	TGTGCCAGCAGTCCTCTAGCGGGAGATACGATATACAATGAGCAGTTCTTC
-	TRBJ1-1	TRBV5-1	TRBD1	CASSFPGQGKSTEAFF	TGCGCCAGCAGCTTCCCGGGACAGGGTAAGAGCACTGAAGCTTTCTTT
few	TRBJ2-2	TRBV12-3/TRBV12-4	-	CASSMNSGFAGELFF	TGTGCCAGCAGCATGAACAGTGGATTTGCCGGGGAGCTGTTTTTT
many	TRBJ2-5	TRBV27	TRBD2	CASSSRGGQETQYF	TGTGCCAGCAGTTCCCGCGGGGGCCAAGAGACCCAGTACTTC
-	TRBJ1-3	TRBV4-1	TRBD1	CASSYGTGVGNTIYF	TGCGCCAGCAGTTACGGGACAGGGGTTGGAAACACCATATATTTT
many	TRBJ1-2	TRBV12-3/TRBV12-4	-	CASSSSTGTYGYTF	TGTGCCAGCAGTTCATCAACAGGAACTTATGGCTACACCTTC
-	TRBJ2-2	TRBV12-3/TRBV12-4	-	CASSKIGGTGELFF	TGTGCCAGCAGTAAAATTGGGGGCACCGGGGAGCTGTTTTTT
-	TRBJ2-2	TRBV20-1	-	CSAYRAGELFF	TGCAGTGCATATAGGGCCGGGGAGCTGTTTTTT
few	TRBJ1-1	TRBV12-3/TRBV12-4	-	CASSSRGTNTEAFF	TGTGCCAGCAGTTCCAGGGGCACGAACACTGAAGCTTTCTTT